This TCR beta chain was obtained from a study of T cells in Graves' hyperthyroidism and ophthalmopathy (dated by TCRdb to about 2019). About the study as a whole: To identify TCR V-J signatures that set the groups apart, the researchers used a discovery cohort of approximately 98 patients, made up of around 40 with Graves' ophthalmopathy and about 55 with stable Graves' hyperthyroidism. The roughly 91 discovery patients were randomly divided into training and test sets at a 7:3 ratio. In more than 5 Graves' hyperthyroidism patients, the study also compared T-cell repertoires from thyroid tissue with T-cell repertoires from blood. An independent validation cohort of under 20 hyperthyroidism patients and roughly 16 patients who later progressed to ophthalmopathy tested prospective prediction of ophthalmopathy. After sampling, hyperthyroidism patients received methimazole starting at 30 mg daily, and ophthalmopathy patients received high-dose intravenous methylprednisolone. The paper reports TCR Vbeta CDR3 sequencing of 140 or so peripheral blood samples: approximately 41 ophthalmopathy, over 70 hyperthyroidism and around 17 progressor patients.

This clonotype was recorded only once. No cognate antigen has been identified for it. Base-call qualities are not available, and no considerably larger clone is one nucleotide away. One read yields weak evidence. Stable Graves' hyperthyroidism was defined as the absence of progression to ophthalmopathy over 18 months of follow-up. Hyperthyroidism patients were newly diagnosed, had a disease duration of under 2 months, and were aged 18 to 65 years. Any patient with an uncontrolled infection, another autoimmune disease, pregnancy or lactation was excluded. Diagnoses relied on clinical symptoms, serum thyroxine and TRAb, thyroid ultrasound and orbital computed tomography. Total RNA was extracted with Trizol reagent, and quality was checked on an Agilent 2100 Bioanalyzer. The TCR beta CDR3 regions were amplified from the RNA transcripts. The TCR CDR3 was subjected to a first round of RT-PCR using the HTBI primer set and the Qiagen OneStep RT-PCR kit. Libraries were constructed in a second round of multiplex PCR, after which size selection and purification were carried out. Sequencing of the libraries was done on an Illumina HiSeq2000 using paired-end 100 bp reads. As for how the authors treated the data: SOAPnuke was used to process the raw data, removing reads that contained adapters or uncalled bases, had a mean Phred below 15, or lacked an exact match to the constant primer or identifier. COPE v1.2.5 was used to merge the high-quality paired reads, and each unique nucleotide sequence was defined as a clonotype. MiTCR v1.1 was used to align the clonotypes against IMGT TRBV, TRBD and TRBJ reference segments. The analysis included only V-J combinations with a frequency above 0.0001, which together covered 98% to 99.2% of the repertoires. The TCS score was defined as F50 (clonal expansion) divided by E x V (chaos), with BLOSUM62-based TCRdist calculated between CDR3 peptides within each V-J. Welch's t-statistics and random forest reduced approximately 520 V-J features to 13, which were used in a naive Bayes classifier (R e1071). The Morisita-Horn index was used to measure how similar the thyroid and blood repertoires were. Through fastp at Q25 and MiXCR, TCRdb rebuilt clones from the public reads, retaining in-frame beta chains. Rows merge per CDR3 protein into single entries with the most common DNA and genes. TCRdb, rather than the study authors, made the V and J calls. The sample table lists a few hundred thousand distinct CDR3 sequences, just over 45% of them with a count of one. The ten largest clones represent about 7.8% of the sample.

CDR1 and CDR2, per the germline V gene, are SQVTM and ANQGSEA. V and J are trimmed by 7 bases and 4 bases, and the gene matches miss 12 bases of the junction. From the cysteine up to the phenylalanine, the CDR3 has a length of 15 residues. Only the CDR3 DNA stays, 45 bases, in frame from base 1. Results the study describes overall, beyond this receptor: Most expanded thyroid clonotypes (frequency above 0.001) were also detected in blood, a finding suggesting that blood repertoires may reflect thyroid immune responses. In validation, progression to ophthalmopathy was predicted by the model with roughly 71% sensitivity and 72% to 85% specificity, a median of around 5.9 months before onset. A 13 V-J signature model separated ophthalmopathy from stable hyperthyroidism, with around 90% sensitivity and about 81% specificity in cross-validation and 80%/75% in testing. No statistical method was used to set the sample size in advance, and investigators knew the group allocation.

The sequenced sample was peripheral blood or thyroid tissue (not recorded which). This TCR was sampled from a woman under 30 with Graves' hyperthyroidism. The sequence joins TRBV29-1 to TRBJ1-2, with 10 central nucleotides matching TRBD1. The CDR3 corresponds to CSARQGGTGVYGYTF. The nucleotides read TGCAGCGCTAGACAGGGGGGGACAGGGGTCTATGGCTACACCTTC.